What follows are 20 T cell receptor beta chains derived from one specimen sequenced in a study of blood T cell repertoires in COVID-19. Generated by immunoSEQ multiplex PCR, the TCRdb table keeps only in-frame clones and is missing some. The data show approximately 93,000 clones, about 91% seen once. Sequencing was carried out using peripheral blood. These TCRs come from a man in his sixties with acute or convalescent COVID-19.

The chain uses TRBV19 and TRBJ1-5; possible D gene TRBD1, 6 bases. The CDR3 is 15 residues long. Trimming removed 10 bases at V and 1 base at J, with 17 bases between. Germline V gene data show CDR1 as LNHDA and CDR2 as SQIVND (reference sequence). Here the CDR3 reads CATQKGGPSNQPQHF. The CDR3 DNA follows: TGTGCCACCCAAAAGGGGGGGCCCAGCAATCAGCCCCAGCATTTT.

This chain joins TRBV5-6 and TRBJ2-7; TRBD2 matches 7 bases. Germline CDR1 and CDR2: SGHDT and YYEEEE. V was pared by 7 bases and J by 0 bases, with 13 bases of the junction left unmatched. CDR3 length equals 16 residues. CDR3 in amino acids: CASGRSASGYSYEQYF. The CDR3 DNA is TGTGCCAGCGGCAGGTCGGCTAGCGGTTACTCCTACGAGCAGTACTTC.

V gene TRBV5-1 combines with J gene TRBJ1-2; TRBD1 agrees at 11 bases. CDR3 length: 14 residues. Germline V gene sequence: CDR1 SGHRS, CDR2 YFSETQ. With 4 bases clipped from V and 11 bases from J, the junction kept 10 bases outside the gene matches. The CDR3 nucleotides are TGCGCCAGCAGCGTGTCCCCGGGACAGGGGGTTTACACCTTC. This codes for CASSVSPGQGVYTF.

This clone was recorded once. This rearrangement joins TRBV2 to TRBJ2-2; D is unclear. The germline V gene has CDR1 SNHLY and CDR2 FYNNEI. The CDR3 contains 16 residues. Trimming took off 7 bases at V and 0 bases at J, with 15 bases between the two ends. CDR3 nucleotides: TGTGCCAGCACCAGAAGACGGGTGTCGAACACCGGGGAGCTGTTTTTT. Its protein product is CASTRRRVSNTGELFF.

This clone was detected once. This rearrangement joins TRBV30 to TRBJ1-1; a possible D gene is TRBD1 (5 bases). From germline, CDR1 is GTSNPN and CDR2 SVGIG (reference sequence). The ends were cut back, 7 bases at V and 5 bases at J, with 14 bases in the middle. The CDR3 is 12 residues long. DNA for the CDR3: TGTGCCTCCGCTCGGGGGGAGACTGAAGCTTTCTTT. Translation gives CASARGETEAFF.

The rearrangement uses TRBV12-3 or TRBV12-4 and TRBJ2-1; D is unclear. Trimming took off 5 bases at V and 9 bases at J, with 11 bases between the two ends. The CDR3 is made up of 12 amino acids. CDR3 loop: CASSIIFGEQFF. The CDR3, as DNA: TGTGCCAGCAGTATAATATTCGGTGAGCAGTTCTTC.

This chain links TRBV19 with TRBJ1-2; TRBD1 matches 10 bases. The CDR3 has 14 amino acids. CDR1 and CDR2 from the germline V gene are LNHDA and SQIVND (reference sequence). J lost 2 bases, V lost 10 bases, and 7 bases had no gene match. CDR3 in amino acids: CATQPGQGNYGYTF. CDR3 nucleotides: TGTGCCACCCAACCGGGACAGGGGAACTATGGCTACACCTTC.

The V gene is TRBV28, the J gene TRBJ2-5, with 11 bases that match TRBD2. Germline lookup yields CDR1 MDHEN and CDR2 SYDVKM. CDR3 length: 16 amino acids. After removal of 5 bases from V and 1 base from J, the junction contained 6 bases not matched to a gene. CDR3: CASSIGLAGFQETQYF. The CDR3 DNA is TGTGCCAGCAGTATAGGACTAGCGGGCTTCCAAGAGACCCAGTACTTC.

This clone was detected only once. The CDR3 loop reads CASSPGQGIQNTEAFF. The DNA of the CDR3 is TGTGCCAGCAGCCCGGGACAGGGGATACAGAACACTGAAGCTTTCTTT. The V gene is TRBV7-7, the J gene TRBJ1-1, with TRBD1 matching over 10 bases. The CDR3 loop spans 16 amino acids. Trimming took 5 bases from V and 1 from J; bases not matched to a gene: 7. The V gene's germline CDR1 is SSHAT and CDR2 FNYEAQ (reference sequence). Based on the CDR3 plus reference TRBV7-7 and TRBJ1-1, the full variable domain is GAGVSQSPRYKVTKRGQDVTLRCDPISSHATLYWYQQALGQGPEFLTYFNYEAQPDKSGLPSDRFSAERPEGSISTLTIQRTEQRDSAMYRCASSPGQGIQNTEAFFGQGTRLTVV.

This clone was detected only a few times. This chain joins TRBV30 and TRBJ2-4, with D possibly being TRBD2 (5 bases). CDR1 and CDR2 from the germline V gene are GTSNPN and SVGIG (reference sequence). V dropped 2 bases and J dropped 15 bases, with 20 bases sitting between them. This CDR3 has 13 residues. In nucleotides, the CDR3 is TGTGCCTGGAGTTTTTCGGCCGGGAACCTTAGGTACTTC. It yields the protein CAWSFSAGNLRYF.

V usage is TRBV5-1 and J usage is TRBJ2-2; D remains unclear. This CDR3 contains 14 residues. V was clipped by 2 bases and J by 5 bases, with 10 bases between them. Germline CDR1 and CDR2: SGHRS and YFSETQ. CDR3 sequence reads: CASSLNVLTGELFF. As DNA, the CDR3 is TGCGCCAGCAGCTTAAATGTTCTGACCGGGGAGCTGTTTTTT.

In DNA, the CDR3 is TGTGCCATCGGCGGTACTGGAAACACCATATATTTT. This translates into CAIGGTGNTIYF. This chain connects TRBV10-3 to TRBJ1-3; no clear D. This CDR3 is 12 amino acids long. Between the trimmed V and J ends, which lost 8 bases and 2 bases, there was a span of 7 bases. Germline CDR1 and CDR2: ENHRY and SYGVKD.

This chain links TRBV6-5 with TRBJ2-7; possibly TRBD2 for D (5 bases). The CDR3 covers 13 residues. The V gene's germline CDR1 is MNHEY and CDR2 SVGAGI. V lost 6 bases and J lost 5, with 14 bases in between. The CDR3 coding sequence is TGTGCCAGCAGGCGGCAGGCCGGGGACGAGCAGTACTTC. This encodes CASRRQAGDEQYF.

This rearrangement joins TRBV6-5 to TRBJ1-2; 7 nucleotides align to TRBD1. With 5 bases clipped from V and 0 bases from J, the junction kept 6 bases outside the gene matches. Germline CDR1 MNHEY, CDR2 SVGAGI. The CDR3 has 15 residues. DNA for the CDR3: TGTGCCAGCAGTAGGGGGACAGAGACTAACTATGGCTACACCTTC. Amino acid sequence: CASSRGTETNYGYTF.

The table lists this clone with a few counts. The chain employs TRBV7-8 and TRBJ2-7, with 11 bases that match TRBD1. CDR1 SGHVS and CDR2 FQNEAQ come from the germline V gene. J gave up 2 bases and V 5 bases, and 11 bases lay outside the gene matches. The CDR3 is 17 residues long. CDR3 in amino acids: CASSPRIGQGAPYEQYF. CDR3 DNA: TGTGCCAGCAGCCCTAGGATTGGACAGGGGGCCCCCTACGAGCAGTACTTC.

V is TRBV29-1 and J is TRBJ2-1; 9 nucleotides match TRBD1. V dropped 0 bases and J dropped 7; count of bases not matched to a gene: 7. The CDR3 loop spans 15 amino acids. Germline CDR1 reads SQVTM; CDR2 reads ANQGSEA. In DNA form, the CDR3 reads TGCAGCGTTGAAGAATCCGGGACAGGGTCTAATGAGCAGTTCTTC. Encoded protein: CSVEESGTGSNEQFF.

The chain employs TRBV3-1 (or the pseudogene TRBV3-2) and TRBJ1-6; the D is unclear. The CDR3 runs 13 residues. V shed 1 base and J shed 9 bases, with 7 bases lying between them. Germline V CDR1 and CDR2: LGHDT, YNNKEL (reference sequence). The CDR3 DNA reads TGTGCCAGCAGCCAAGTTTTCAGTTCACCCCTCCACTTT. Translated, it gives CASSQVFSSPLHF.

This clone was seen just once. The chain joins TRBV10-2 to TRBJ2-7; 9 bases are a match to TRBD1. Trimming cost V 0 bases and J 2 bases; bases outside gene matches: 5. The germline gives CDR1 WSHSY, CDR2 SAAADI. This CDR3 has 16 residues. CDR3 in amino acids: CASSESRGTGTYEQYF. CDR3 sequence (DNA): TGCGCCAGCAGTGAGTCGCGGGGGACAGGGACCTACGAGCAGTACTTC.

The chain links TRBV6-5 to TRBJ2-1, with 7 positions matching TRBD1. Germline V lookup: CDR1 MNHEY, CDR2 SVGAGI. Trimming at V came to 2 bases and at J to 5 bases, leaving 0 bases not matched to a gene. The CDR3 runs to 13 residues. CDR3 sequence reads: CASSYRGHNEQFF. The CDR3, as DNA: TGTGCCAGCAGTTACAGGGGGCACAATGAGCAGTTCTTC.

V and J are TRBV5-1 and TRBJ2-4; 11 nucleotides agree with TRBD2. CDR1 is SGHRS and CDR2 is YFSETQ in the germline V gene. This CDR3 spans 14 amino acids. With 0 bases clipped from V and 14 bases from J, the junction kept 7 bases outside the gene matches. CDR3 coding DNA: TGCGCCAGCAGCTTGGAGCCACTAGCGGGAGTGGAGTACTTC. Translated, it gives CASSLEPLAGVEYF. Full variable domain (rest looked up from reference TRBV5-1 and TRBJ2-4): KAGVTQTPRYLIKTRGQQVTLSCSPISGHRSVSWYQQTPGQGLQFLFEYFSETQRNKGNFPGRFSGRQFSNSRSEMNVSTLELGDSALYLCASSLEPLAGVEYFGAGTRLSVL.